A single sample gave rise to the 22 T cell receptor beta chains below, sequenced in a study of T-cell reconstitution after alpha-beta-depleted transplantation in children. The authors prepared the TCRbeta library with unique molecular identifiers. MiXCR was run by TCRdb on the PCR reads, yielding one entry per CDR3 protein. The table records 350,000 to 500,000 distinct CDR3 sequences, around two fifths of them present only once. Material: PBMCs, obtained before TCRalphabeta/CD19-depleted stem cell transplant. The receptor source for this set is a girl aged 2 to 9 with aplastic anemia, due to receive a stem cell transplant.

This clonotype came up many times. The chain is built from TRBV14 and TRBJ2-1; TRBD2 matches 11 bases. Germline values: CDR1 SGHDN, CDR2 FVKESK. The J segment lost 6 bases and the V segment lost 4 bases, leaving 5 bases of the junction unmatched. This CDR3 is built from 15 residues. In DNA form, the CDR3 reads TGTGCCAGCAGCCCGACTAGCGGGACGGGCAATGAGCAGTTCTTC. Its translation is CASSPTSGTGNEQFF.

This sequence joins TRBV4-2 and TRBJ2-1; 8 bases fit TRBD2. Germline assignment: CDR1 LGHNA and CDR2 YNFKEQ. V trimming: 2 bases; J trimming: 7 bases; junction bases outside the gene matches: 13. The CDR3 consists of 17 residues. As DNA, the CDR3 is TGTGCCAGCAGCCAACCCTGGGGAGCGGGAGAACGAAATGAGCAGTTCTTC. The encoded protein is CASSQPWGAGERNEQFF.

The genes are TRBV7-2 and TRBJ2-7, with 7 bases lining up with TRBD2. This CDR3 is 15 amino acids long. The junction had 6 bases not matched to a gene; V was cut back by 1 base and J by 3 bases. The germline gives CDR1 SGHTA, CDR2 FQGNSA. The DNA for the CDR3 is TGTGCCAGCAGCTTAGGAGGTGCGGGGGACTACGAGCAGTACTTC. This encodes CASSLGGAGDYEQYF.

CDR3 region: CSATTPELAREQYF. For the CDR3, the DNA is TGCAGTGCTACCACACCCGAGCTAGCTCGTGAGCAGTACTTC. This chain uses TRBV20-1 with TRBJ2-7; D possibly corresponds to TRBD2 (5 bases). This CDR3 spans 14 amino acids. V lost 4 bases and J lost 7, with 20 bases in between. CDR1 and CDR2 (germline): DFQATT, SNEGSKA (reference sequence).

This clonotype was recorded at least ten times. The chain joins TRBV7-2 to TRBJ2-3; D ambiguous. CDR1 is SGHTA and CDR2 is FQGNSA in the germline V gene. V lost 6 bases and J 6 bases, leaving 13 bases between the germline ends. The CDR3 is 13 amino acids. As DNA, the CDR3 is TGTGCCAGCAGTCCTAGAACATTTGATACGCAGTATTTT. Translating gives CASSPRTFDTQYF. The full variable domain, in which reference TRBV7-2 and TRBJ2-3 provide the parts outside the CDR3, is GAGVSQSPSNKVTEKGKDVELRCDPISGHTALYWYRQSLGQGLEFLIYFQGNSAPDKSGLPSDRFSAERTGGSVSTLTIQRTQQEDSAVYLCASSPRTFDTQYFGPGTRLTVL.

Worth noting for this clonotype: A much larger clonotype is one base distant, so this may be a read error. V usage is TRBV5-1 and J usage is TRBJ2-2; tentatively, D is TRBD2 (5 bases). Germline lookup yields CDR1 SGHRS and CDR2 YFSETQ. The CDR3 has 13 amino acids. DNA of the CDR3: TGCGCCAGCAGCGCAACCCCAACCGGGGAGCTGCTTTTT. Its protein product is CASSATPTGELLF.

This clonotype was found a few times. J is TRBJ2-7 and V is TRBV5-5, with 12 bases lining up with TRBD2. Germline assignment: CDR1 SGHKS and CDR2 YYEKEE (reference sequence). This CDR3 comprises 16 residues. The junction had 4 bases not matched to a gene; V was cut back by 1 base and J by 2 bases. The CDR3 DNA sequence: TGTGCCAGCAGCTTGAGCCTAGCGGGGGGGCCCTACGAGCAGTACTTC. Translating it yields CASSLSLAGGPYEQYF.

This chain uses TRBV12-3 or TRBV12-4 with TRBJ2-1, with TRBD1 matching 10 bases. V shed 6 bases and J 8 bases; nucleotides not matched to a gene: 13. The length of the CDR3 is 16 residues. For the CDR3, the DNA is TGTGCCAGCAGCCCTCGACCGGGACAGGGGAACGATGAGCAGTTCTTC. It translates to CASSPRPGQGNDEQFF.

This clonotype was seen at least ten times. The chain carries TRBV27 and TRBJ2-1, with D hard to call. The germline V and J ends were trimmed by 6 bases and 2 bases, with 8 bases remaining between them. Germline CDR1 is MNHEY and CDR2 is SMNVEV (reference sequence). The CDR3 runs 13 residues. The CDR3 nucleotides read TGTGCCAGCAGCTTAAGGCCCTACAATGAGCAGTTCTTC. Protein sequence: CASSLRPYNEQFF.

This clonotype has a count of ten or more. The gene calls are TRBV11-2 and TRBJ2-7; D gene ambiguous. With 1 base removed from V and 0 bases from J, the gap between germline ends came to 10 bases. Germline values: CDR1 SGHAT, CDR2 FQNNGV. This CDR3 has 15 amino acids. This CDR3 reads CASSLGVRSSYEQYF. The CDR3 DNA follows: TGTGCCAGCAGCTTAGGGGTAAGGTCCTCCTACGAGCAGTACTTC.

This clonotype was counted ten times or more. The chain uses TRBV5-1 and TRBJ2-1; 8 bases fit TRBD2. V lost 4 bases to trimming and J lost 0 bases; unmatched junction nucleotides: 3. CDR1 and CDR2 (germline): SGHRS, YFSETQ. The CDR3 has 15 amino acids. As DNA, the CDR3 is TGCGCCAGCAGCCAAAGCGGGAGCTCCTACAATGAGCAGTTCTTC. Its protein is CASSQSGSSYNEQFF.

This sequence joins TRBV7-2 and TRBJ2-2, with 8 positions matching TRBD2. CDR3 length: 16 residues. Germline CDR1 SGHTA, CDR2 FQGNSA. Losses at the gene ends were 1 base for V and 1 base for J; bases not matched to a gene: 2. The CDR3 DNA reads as TGTGCCAGCAGCTTAGTCAGCGGGAGGAACACCGGGGAGCTGTTTTTT. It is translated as CASSLVSGRNTGELFF.

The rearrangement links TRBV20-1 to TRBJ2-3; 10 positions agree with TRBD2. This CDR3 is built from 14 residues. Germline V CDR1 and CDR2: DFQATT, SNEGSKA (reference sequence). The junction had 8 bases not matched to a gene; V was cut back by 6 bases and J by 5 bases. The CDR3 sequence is CSAVQREGKDTQYF. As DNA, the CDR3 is TGCAGTGCAGTTCAGCGGGAGGGGAAAGATACGCAGTATTTT.

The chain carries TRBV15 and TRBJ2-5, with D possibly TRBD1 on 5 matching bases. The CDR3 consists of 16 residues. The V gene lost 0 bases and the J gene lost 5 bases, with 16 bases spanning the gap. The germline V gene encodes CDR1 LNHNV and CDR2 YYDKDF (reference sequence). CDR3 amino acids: CATSRDITGPRETQYF. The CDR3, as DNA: TGTGCCACCAGCAGAGATATAACAGGCCCCCGGGAGACCCAGTACTTC.

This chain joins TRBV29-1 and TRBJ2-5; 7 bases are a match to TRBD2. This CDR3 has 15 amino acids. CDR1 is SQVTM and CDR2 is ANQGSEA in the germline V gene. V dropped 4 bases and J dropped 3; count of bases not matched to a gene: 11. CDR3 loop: CSVVGRGEMEETQYF. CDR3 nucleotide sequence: TGCAGCGTTGTTGGCCGGGGGGAAATGGAAGAGACCCAGTACTTC.

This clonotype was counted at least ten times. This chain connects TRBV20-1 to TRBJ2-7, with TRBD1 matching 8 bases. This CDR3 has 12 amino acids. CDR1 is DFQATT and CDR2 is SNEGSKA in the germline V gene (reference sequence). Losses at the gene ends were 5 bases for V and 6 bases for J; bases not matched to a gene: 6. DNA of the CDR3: TGCAGTGCTCCGTACAGGGGGATCGAGCAGTACTTC. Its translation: CSAPYRGIEQYF.

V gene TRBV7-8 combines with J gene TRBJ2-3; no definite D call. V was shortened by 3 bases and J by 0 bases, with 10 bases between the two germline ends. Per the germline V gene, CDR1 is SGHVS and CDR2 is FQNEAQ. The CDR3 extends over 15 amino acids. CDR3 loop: CASSFVDESTDTQYF. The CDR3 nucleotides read TGTGCCAGCAGCTTCGTGGACGAAAGCACAGATACGCAGTATTTT.

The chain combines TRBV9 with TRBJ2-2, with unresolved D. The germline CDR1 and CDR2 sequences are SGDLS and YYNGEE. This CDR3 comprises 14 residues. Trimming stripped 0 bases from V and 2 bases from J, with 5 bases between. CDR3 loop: CASSVVANTGELFF. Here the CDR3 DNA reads TGTGCCAGCAGCGTAGTAGCAAACACCGGGGAGCTGTTTTTT.

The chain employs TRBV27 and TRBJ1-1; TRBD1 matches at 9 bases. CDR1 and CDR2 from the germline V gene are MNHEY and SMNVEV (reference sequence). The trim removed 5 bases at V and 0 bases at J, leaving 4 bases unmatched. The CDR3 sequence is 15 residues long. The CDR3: CASSTDRGVNTEAFF. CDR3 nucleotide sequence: TGTGCCAGCAGTACAGACAGGGGGGTGAACACTGAAGCTTTCTTT.

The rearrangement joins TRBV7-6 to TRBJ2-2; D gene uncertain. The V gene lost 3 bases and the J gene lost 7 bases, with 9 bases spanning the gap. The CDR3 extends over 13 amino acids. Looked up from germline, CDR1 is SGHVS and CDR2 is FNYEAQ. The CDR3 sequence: CASSFRIDGELFF. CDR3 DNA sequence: TGTGCCAGCAGCTTTCGGATAGACGGGGAGCTGTTTTTT.

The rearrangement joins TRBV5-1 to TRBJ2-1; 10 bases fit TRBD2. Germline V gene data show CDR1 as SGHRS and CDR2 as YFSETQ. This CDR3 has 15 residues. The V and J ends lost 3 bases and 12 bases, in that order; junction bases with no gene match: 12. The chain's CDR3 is CASSSTRGTSDSQFF. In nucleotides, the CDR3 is TGCGCCAGCAGCTCTACCCGAGGGACTAGCGACTCGCAGTTCTTC.

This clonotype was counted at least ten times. This CDR3 reads CSVDGETQYF. CDR3 nucleotides: TGCAGCGTGGATGGAGAGACCCAGTACTTC. J is TRBJ2-5 and V is TRBV29-1; D gene uncertain. Looked up from germline, CDR1 is SQVTM and CDR2 is ANQGSEA. V dropped 6 bases and J dropped 4 bases, with 6 bases sitting between them. The CDR3 extends over 10 amino acids.